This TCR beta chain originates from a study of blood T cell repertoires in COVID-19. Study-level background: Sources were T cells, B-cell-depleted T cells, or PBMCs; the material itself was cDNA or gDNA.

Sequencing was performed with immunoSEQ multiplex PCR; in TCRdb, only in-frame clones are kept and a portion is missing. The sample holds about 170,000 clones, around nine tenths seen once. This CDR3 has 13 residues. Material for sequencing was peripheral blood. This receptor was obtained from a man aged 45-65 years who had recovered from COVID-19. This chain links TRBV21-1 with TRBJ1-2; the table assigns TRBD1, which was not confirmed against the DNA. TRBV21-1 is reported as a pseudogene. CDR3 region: CASSKEDRVGYTF. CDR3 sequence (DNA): TGTGCCAGCAGCAAAGAGGACAGGGTTGGCTACACCTTC.